The 20 T cell receptor beta chains reported below all come from one sample, sequenced in a study of OX40 agonist ivuxolimab in advanced cancers. The protocol was immunoSEQ multiplex PCR, while the TCRdb copy is restricted to in-frame clones and leaves out a portion. This table has some 33,000 clones, about 89% appearing once. This material consisted of CD4+ or CD8+ T cells sorted from blood, taken in a trial of the OX40 agonist ivuxolimab. The origin of the receptors is an adult with an advanced solid tumor such as melanoma, head and neck, liver or kidney cancer.

This chain connects TRBV9 to TRBJ2-2; D unclear. V lost 0 bases and J 4 bases, leaving 4 bases between the germline ends. Germline CDR1 and CDR2: SGDLS and YYNGEE. CDR3 length: 13 residues. The CDR3 DNA reads TGTGCCAGCAGCGTAGACCCCACCGGGGAGCTGTTTTTT. Its protein is CASSVDPTGELFF.

The chain is built from TRBV5-1 and TRBJ2-7; 7 positions agree with TRBD2. Germline V lookup: CDR1 SGHRS, CDR2 YFSETQ. Trimming cost V 4 bases and J 3 bases; bases outside gene matches: 4. This CDR3 region has 13 residues. The CDR3 sequence is CASSHGTNYEQYF. The DNA for the CDR3 is TGCGCCAGCAGCCACGGGACTAACTACGAGCAGTACTTC.

The sample holds a few counts of this clone. V usage is TRBV9 and J usage is TRBJ1-2, with D unclear. CDR1 and CDR2 from the germline V gene are SGDLS and YYNGEE. V was cut by 0 bases and J by 8 bases, with 14 bases left in between. CDR3 size: 14 residues. As DNA, the CDR3 is TGTGCCAGCAGCGTAGGCAACGCAGACAAGGGCTACACCTTC. It specifies CASSVGNADKGYTF.

The chain links TRBV6-6 to TRBJ2-7; perhaps TRBD1 as D (6 bases). Germline CDR1 and CDR2: MNHNY and SVGAGI (reference sequence). V lost 6 bases and J lost 3, with 12 bases in between. CDR3 length: 13 residues. The CDR3 is CASSLDRYYEQYV. In nucleotides, the CDR3 is TGTGCCAGCAGCCTGGACAGATACTACGAGCAGTACGTC.

This rearrangement joins TRBV4-3 to TRBJ2-7, with 9 positions matching TRBD1. The CDR3 covers 16 residues. Trimming cost V 0 bases and J 0 bases; bases outside gene matches: 3. Looked up from germline, CDR1 is LGHNA and CDR2 is YSLEER. The CDR3 DNA reads TGCGCCAGCAGCCAAGACGGGACAGGGCCCTCCTACGAGCAGTACTTC. This sequence encodes CASSQDGTGPSYEQYF.

The chain carries TRBV7-9 and TRBJ2-7, with D possibly being TRBD2 (5 bases). CDR3 length equals 15 residues. V was clipped by 5 bases and J by 5 bases, with 19 bases between them. Germline loops: CDR1 SEHNR, CDR2 FQNEAQ (reference sequence). The CDR3: CASSPTDKSGHEQYV. The CDR3 region has the DNA TGTGCCAGCAGCCCAACAGACAAGAGCGGCCACGAGCAGTACGTC.

The V gene is TRBV6-5, the J gene TRBJ1-2; D not certain. The CDR3 extends over 12 amino acids. The germline V gene encodes CDR1 MNHEY and CDR2 SVGAGI. The V end lost 6 bases, the J end lost 4 bases, and 9 bases lay between the germline ends. The CDR3 sequence is CASSAGAYGYTF. Here the CDR3 DNA reads TGTGCCAGCAGCGCCGGCGCCTATGGCTACACCTTC.

This chain joins TRBV9 and TRBJ2-2; 10 bases fit TRBD2. The junction had 10 bases not matched to a gene; V was cut back by 4 bases and J by 7 bases. This CDR3 region has 16 residues. Germline CDR1 SGDLS, CDR2 YYNGEE. As DNA, the CDR3 is TGTGCCAGCAGCATCAGCGGGGGGGCTTCACACGGGGAGCTGTTTTTT. This codes for CASSISGGASHGELFF. The whole variable domain, filled in from reference TRBV9 and TRBJ2-2, reads DSGVTQTPKHLITATGQRVTLRCSPRSGDLSVYWYQQSLDQGLQFLIQYYNGEERAKGNILERFSAQQFPDLHSELNLSSLELGDSALYFCASSISGGASHGELFFGEGSRLTVL.

The chain is built from TRBV19 and TRBJ1-5; 9 nucleotides match TRBD1. The CDR3 extends over 15 amino acids. V lost 4 bases, J lost 3 bases, and 4 bases stayed unmatched. Germline V gene lookup returns CDR1 LNHDA and CDR2 SQIVND (reference sequence). CDR3 nucleotides: TGTGCCAGTAGTACGGGACAGGGAATCAATCAGCCCCAGCATTTT. This encodes CASSTGQGINQPQHF.

V usage is TRBV5-4 and J usage is TRBJ2-5; D ambiguous. V was clipped by 5 bases and J by 4 bases, with 21 bases between them. Germline CDR1 SGHNT, CDR2 YYREEE (reference sequence). The CDR3 consists of 16 residues. CDR3 residues: CASSSGAGPALETQYF. The CDR3, as DNA: TGTGCCAGCAGTTCAGGCGCCGGCCCGGCGCTAGAGACCCAGTACTTC.

This chain joins TRBV9 and TRBJ1-1; 9 positions match TRBD1. Looked up from germline, CDR1 is SGDLS and CDR2 is YYNGEE. This CDR3 comprises 15 residues. V lost 4 bases, J lost 0 bases, and 4 bases stayed unmatched. As DNA, the CDR3 is TGTGCCAGCAGCCTATGGACAGGGGTGAACACTGAAGCTTTCTTT. Protein product: CASSLWTGVNTEAFF.

V is TRBV4-3 and J is TRBJ2-1, with unresolved D. Germline-derived CDR1 and CDR2 are LGHNA and YSLEER. The CDR3 totals 15 residues. V gave up 0 bases and J gave up 0 bases, with 6 bases separating them. CDR3 DNA: TGCGCCAGCAGCCAAGATCTGAGCTCCTACAATGAGCAGTTCTTC. Translating it yields CASSQDLSSYNEQFF.

The rearrangement joins TRBV19 to TRBJ1-2; 7 bases are a match to TRBD1. This CDR3 is built from 15 residues. Germline assignment: CDR1 LNHDA and CDR2 SQIVND (reference sequence). With V trimmed by 5 bases and J by 7 bases, 13 bases remained unmatched. The CDR3 loop reads CASSAPDRALSGYTF. In nucleotides, the CDR3 is TGTGCCAGTAGTGCCCCCGACAGGGCACTCAGTGGCTACACCTTC.

The table lists this clone with a count of one. This chain connects TRBV21-1 to TRBJ1-1; the D call TRBD1 from the table was never checked on the DNA. TRBV21-1 is recorded as a pseudogene. This CDR3 spans 15 amino acids. The CDR3 region is CASSKKDRVSTEAFF. For the CDR3, the DNA is TGTGCCAGCAGCAAAAAGGACAGGGTAAGCACTGAAGCTTTCTTT.

The chain has TRBV6-1 and TRBJ2-7, with 10 bases lining up with TRBD2. The germline V gene encodes CDR1 MNHNS and CDR2 SASEGT. The CDR3 totals 14 residues. The trim removed 4 bases at V and 4 bases at J, leaving 4 bases unmatched. The CDR3 region has the DNA TGTGCCAGCAGTGCAGCGGGAGGGTTATACGAGCAGTACTTC. This gives the protein CASSAAGGLYEQYF.

DNA for the CDR3: TGCGCCAGCAGCCAAGACTGGACTAGCGGGGGCGAGCAGTACGTC. Translated, it gives CASSQDWTSGGEQYV. The V gene is TRBV4-1, the J gene TRBJ2-7; 13 bases match TRBD2. There are 15 residues in the CDR3. Germline CDR1 and CDR2: MGHRA and YSYEKL. J gave up 6 bases and V 0 bases, and 2 bases lay outside the gene matches.

The table lists this clone with a count of one. This CDR3 is CAWSVSRDYEQYF. In DNA, the CDR3 is TGTGCCTGGAGTGTAAGCAGGGACTACGAGCAGTACTTC. The chain has TRBV30 and TRBJ2-7, with a weak D call TRBD1 (5 bases). Deletions cut 0 bases from V and 3 bases from J, with 9 bases between. CDR3 length equals 13 residues. The germline CDR1 and CDR2 sequences are GTSNPN and SVGIG (reference sequence).

V gene TRBV19 combines with J gene TRBJ1-1, with D unresolved. The CDR3 loop spans 12 amino acids. The germline V gene has CDR1 LNHDA and CDR2 SQIVND (reference sequence). V was shortened by 5 bases and J by 8 bases, with 12 bases between the two germline ends. CDR3 loop: CASSGDRIEAFF. CDR3 nucleotides: TGTGCCAGTAGTGGCGACCGGATAGAAGCTTTCTTT.

V is TRBV10-3 and J is TRBJ1-1; D perhaps matches TRBD1 (5 bases). Germline CDR1 reads ENHRY; CDR2 reads SYGVKD. V was trimmed by 7 bases and J by 1 base, leaving 10 bases between them. This CDR3 has 13 residues. The CDR3 DNA follows: TGTGCCATCAAGGGGCCCACGAACACTGAAGCTTTCTTT. This translates into CAIKGPTNTEAFF.

The V and J genes are TRBV2 and TRBJ1-3; D is perhaps TRBD1 (6 bases). This CDR3 is built from 16 residues. The V end lost 0 bases, the J end lost 2 bases, and 11 bases lay between the germline ends. In germline, CDR1 is SNHLY, CDR2 FYNNEI. CDR3 sequence: CASSEAHRVAGNTIYF. CDR3 sequence (DNA): TGTGCCAGCAGTGAAGCGCACAGGGTGGCTGGAAACACCATATATTTT.